This T cell receptor (beta chain) was sequenced in a study of beta chain features in type 1 diabetes. Study details: Similarity in age, gender and cell yields was seen between patients and healthy donors. Findings and limits, study-wide: Type 1 diabetes patients showed a moderate but significant shortening of TCRB CDR3s in all four CD4+ subsets.

Based on CD45RO/CCR7/CD25/CD127/CD95/CD27, CD4+ regulatory, stem cell-like memory, naive and central memory cells were sorted. About this clone: The target antigen is unknown.

What was sequenced were expressed TCRB transcripts, since all of the isolated RNA had been reverse transcribed. Some clones are missing from TCRdb's copy, which holds only in-frame ones; the method was immunoSEQ multiplex PCR. This repertoire shows hundreds of thousands of clones, over 12% found once; its top ten account for around 0.04%. V lost 5 bases and J lost 2, with 7 bases in between. Germline values: CDR1 SGHTA, CDR2 FQGTGA. There are 13 residues in the CDR3. The sample comprised naive CD4+ T cells from blood. This TCR derives from a man younger than 35 with type 1 diabetes. The chain joins TRBV7-3 to TRBJ2-1; no clear D. CDR3 bases: TGTGCCAGCAGCCCTAACACCTACAATGAGCAGTTCTTC. This codes for CASSPNTYNEQFF. The entire variable domain, with the rest obtained from reference TRBV7-3 and TRBJ2-1, is as follows: GAGVSQTPSNKVTEKGKYVELRCDPISGHTALYWYRQSLGQGPEFLIYFQGTGAADDSGLPNDRFFAVRPEGSVSTLKIQRTERGDSAVYLCASSPNTYNEQFFGPGTRLTVL.